This section outlines one T cell receptor beta chain sequence together with its context. Its antigen is unknown. An end of the junction does not agree with germline; a read error may underlie this. Genomic DNA was used as template for profiling of TCR beta VDJ combinations and CDR3 sequences. TCR repertoire sequencing was run on an Illumina HiSeq 2000. The source study handled its data this way. Repertoires were assessed using TRBV/TRBJ rearrangement plots, CDR3 size and DJ length profiles, and Simpson's diversity index. The most abundant DNA sequence in the deep sequencing data was defined as the immunodominant clone. CDR3 amino acid sequences were screened for sharing across subjects and compared with published repertoires and the VDJdb database. The public sequencing data were trimmed at Q25 with fastp and processed into clonotypes with MiXCR by TCRdb, which kept only in-frame beta chains. Under each unique CDR3 protein, matching rows form one entry showing the most common genes and DNA. These V and J calls originate from TCRdb's pipeline instead of the authors' own analysis. For this sample the table gives roughly 260,000 distinct CDR3 sequences, of which approximately 45% were detected only once. The ten biggest clones cover roughly 8% of the sample.

This entry comes from a study of CD8+CD57+ T cells in acquired aplastic anemia (dated 2018 in TCRdb). Context from the whole study: On average, sorted CD4+ and CD8+ cells yielded 2.5 to 3.5 ug of extracted DNA, with a range of about 0.17 to 27.4 ug. A CD8+CD57+ expansion meant a frequency higher than the mean frequency seen in healthy subjects. Results the study describes overall, beyond this receptor: Between patients and healthy controls, no significant difference in CD8+ Simpson's diversity was found (P=0.060). Around 27 CD8+ CDR3 sequences were found to be shared between patients and controls, but these sequences appeared to be highly expressed in patients and within the immunodominant clones of the patients.

There are 14 amino acids in the CDR3, from cysteine to phenylalanine inclusive. The retained sequence is limited to the CDR3, 42 bases, with the frame set at the first base. The germline V gene encodes CDR1 SGDLS and CDR2 YYNGEE. Expansion of CD8+CD57+ cells had been shown by flow cytometry in the patients chosen for sequencing. Every patient had a diagnosis of severe acquired aplastic anemia based on International Study of Aplastic Anemia and Agranulocytosis and Camitta criteria. At the time blood was sampled, none of the patients had received any therapy. TCR repertoires of sorted CD4+ and CD8+ blood T cells from severe aplastic anemia patients and healthy subjects were deep-sequenced in the study. Patients were enrolled under clinicaltrials.gov protocols 00001620, 01623167, 00001397, 00071045, 00081523 and 00961064 in the USA. Ficoll-Paque density gradient centrifugation was used to isolate peripheral blood mononuclear cells. Before DNA was extracted, CD4+ and CD8+ T cells were sorted using either FACS or magnetic beads.

Material for sequencing was sorted CD4+, CD8+, or CD8+CD57+ T cells (not recorded which) from PBMCs. This receptor was obtained from a human donor with aplastic anemia. The V and J genes are TRBV9 and TRBJ2-7; the D call is possibly TRBD1 or TRBD2, each sharing 7 bases. CDR3 sequence: CASGVDQGDYGQYF. The DNA reads TGTGCCAGCGGCGTAGATCAGGGGGACTACGGGCAGTACTTC.